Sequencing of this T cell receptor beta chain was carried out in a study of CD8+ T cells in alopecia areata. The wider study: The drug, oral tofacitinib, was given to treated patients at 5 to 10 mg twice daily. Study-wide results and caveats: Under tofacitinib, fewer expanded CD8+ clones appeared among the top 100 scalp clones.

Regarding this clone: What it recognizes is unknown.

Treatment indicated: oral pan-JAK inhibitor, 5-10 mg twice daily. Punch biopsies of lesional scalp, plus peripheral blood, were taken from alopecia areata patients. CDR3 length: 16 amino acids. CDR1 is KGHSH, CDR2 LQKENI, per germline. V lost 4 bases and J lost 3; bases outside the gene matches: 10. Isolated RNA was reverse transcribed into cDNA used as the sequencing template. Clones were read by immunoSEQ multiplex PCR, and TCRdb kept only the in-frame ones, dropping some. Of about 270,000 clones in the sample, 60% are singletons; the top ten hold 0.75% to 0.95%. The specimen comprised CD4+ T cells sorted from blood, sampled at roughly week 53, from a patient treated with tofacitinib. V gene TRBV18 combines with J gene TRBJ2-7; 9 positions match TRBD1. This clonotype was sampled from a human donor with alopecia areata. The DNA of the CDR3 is TGTGCCAGCTCACAAGCGACAGGGGGAGCCAACTACGAGCAGTACTTC. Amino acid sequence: CASSQATGGANYEQYF.